A single sample is the source of the 25 T cell receptor beta chains below, sequenced in a study of cytomegalovirus exposure and HLA in healthy donors. The PCR used 60 Vbeta and 13 Jbeta primers. The repertoire was sequenced with immunoSEQ multiplex PCR; TCRdb's copy has only in-frame clones and lacks some. The sample includes tens of thousands of clones, 76% of them seen just once. Material: PBMCs. The origin of the receptors is a young man in good health and CMV-seronegative.

The table lists this clone with a few counts. The rearrangement links TRBV2 to TRBJ2-5; 12 bases align to TRBD2. The CDR3 is 14 amino acids. Germline-derived CDR1 and CDR2 are SNHLY and FYNNEI. After removal of 4 bases from V and 10 bases from J, the junction contained 7 bases not matched to a gene. The CDR3 DNA sequence: TGTGCCAGCAGTGTGGCTAGCGGGGGGGTAGTCCAGTACTTC. Translation gives CASSVASGGVVQYF.

The gene calls are TRBV10-3 and TRBJ2-7, with 7 bases that match TRBD1. The CDR3 runs to 13 residues. Trimming at V came to 7 bases and at J to 5 bases, leaving 8 bases not matched to a gene. Germline loops: CDR1 ENHRY, CDR2 SYGVKD. The CDR3 coding sequence is TGTGCCATCAAGGGGACAGCTGGGGACGAGCAGTACGTC. Translating gives CAIKGTAGDEQYV.

The chain joins TRBV27 to TRBJ2-1; TRBD2 matches at 9 bases. The CDR3 loop spans 15 amino acids. Germline V gene sequence: CDR1 MNHEY, CDR2 SMNVEV (reference sequence). The V segment lost 8 bases and the J segment 3 bases; nucleotides outside the gene matches: 8. The CDR3 protein is CASCQGLAFYNEQFF. The CDR3 DNA reads TGTGCCAGCTGCCAGGGACTAGCCTTCTACAATGAGCAGTTCTTC.

This clone occurred a few times. J is TRBJ1-2 and V is TRBV9; a possible D gene is TRBD1 (6 bases). The CDR3 has 15 amino acids. Deletions cut 0 bases from V and 4 bases from J, with 13 bases between. Looked up from germline, CDR1 is SGDLS and CDR2 is YYNGEE. The CDR3 bases are TGTGCCAGCAGCGTAGCTTTCGACAGGACCTATGGCTACACCTTC. It specifies CASSVAFDRTYGYTF.

This clone showed up just a few times. The chain recombines TRBV27 with TRBJ2-5; 11 positions agree with TRBD1. The CDR3 extends over 17 amino acids. Germline V CDR1 and CDR2: MNHEY, SMNVEV (reference sequence). V lost 3 bases and J lost 3; bases outside the gene matches: 9. The CDR3 protein is CASSFSRTGGTKETQYF. The CDR3 DNA follows: TGTGCCAGCAGTTTCTCTCGGACAGGGGGCACCAAAGAGACCCAGTACTTC.

The chain uses TRBV19 and TRBJ2-1, with a weak D call TRBD1 (6 bases). Germline CDR1 is LNHDA and CDR2 is SQIVND (reference sequence). Trimming shortened V by 6 bases and J by 4 bases, and 13 bases separated the two germline ends. The CDR3 has 14 residues. CDR3 nucleotide sequence: TGTGCCAGTAGCCCCACCACAGGGTACAATGAGCAGTTCTTC. Residues: CASSPTTGYNEQFF.

Only a few counts were recorded for this clone. V and J are TRBV2 and TRBJ1-1; D is undetermined. Germline V gene lookup returns CDR1 SNHLY and CDR2 FYNNEI. V was cut by 6 bases and J by 3 bases, with 17 bases left in between. This CDR3 contains 15 residues. The CDR3 loop is CASRGGLIRYTEAFF. In DNA form, the CDR3 reads TGTGCCAGCAGGGGTGGACTGATCAGGTACACTGAAGCTTTCTTT. The full variable domain, with the rest looked up from reference TRBV2 and TRBJ1-1, is EPEVTQTPSHQVTQMGQEVILRCVPISNHLYFYWYRQILGQKVEFLVSFYNNEISEKSEIFDDQFSVERPDGSNFTLKIRSTKLEDSAMYFCASRGGLIRYTEAFFGQGTRLTVV.

This clone has just a few counts. V is TRBV6-4 and J is TRBJ2-7; 10 positions match TRBD2. With V trimmed by 3 bases and J by 7 bases, 9 bases remained unmatched. The CDR3 has 15 amino acids. CDR1 is MRHNA and CDR2 is SNTAGT in the germline V gene. The CDR3 loop reads CASSESSGGPGEQYF. CDR3 DNA: TGTGCCAGCAGTGAAAGTAGCGGGGGGCCAGGGGAGCAGTACTTC.

The gene calls are TRBV14 and TRBJ1-1; TRBD1 matches at 9 bases. Trimming removed 0 bases from V and 5 bases from J; junction bases left unmatched: 16. CDR1 and CDR2 (germline): SGHDN, FVKESK. The CDR3 length is 19 residues. The CDR3 nucleotides read TGTGCCAGCAGCCAAGATCGAAGGACAGGGGCATCCAGGGGAACTGAAGCTTTCTTT. Amino acids: CASSQDRRTGASRGTEAFF.

This clone was seen a few times. The chain links TRBV2 to TRBJ2-3, with D unresolved. Germline V gene data show CDR1 as SNHLY and CDR2 as FYNNEI. Deletions cut 2 bases from V and 6 bases from J, with 3 bases between. The CDR3 extends over 11 amino acids. CDR3 region: CASSESDTQYF. As DNA, the CDR3 is TGTGCCAGCAGTGAATCGGATACGCAGTATTTT.

This clone was detected only a few times. CDR3 loop: CASSESTRGNTEAFF. CDR3 coding DNA: TGCGCCAGCAGTGAGTCGACTCGGGGGAACACTGAAGCTTTCTTT. The genes are TRBV10-1 and TRBJ1-1; D is uncertain. Germline CDR1 and CDR2: WNHNN and SYGVQD (reference sequence). The V and J ends lost 0 bases and 1 base respectively, with 9 bases between them. The CDR3 length is 15 residues.

This clone was recorded only once. The rearrangement links TRBV2 to TRBJ2-5; D unresolved. Germline V CDR1 and CDR2: SNHLY, FYNNEI. The V end was cut by 4 bases, the J end by 7 bases, with 13 bases between. The CDR3 has 13 amino acids. DNA for the CDR3: TGTGCCAGCAGTGCGGCGGTTCCGGCGACCCAGTACTTC. Encoded protein: CASSAAVPATQYF.

The chain has TRBV15 and TRBJ2-3; D not resolved. Germline-derived CDR1 and CDR2 are LNHNV and YYDKDF (reference sequence). Trimming pared 0 bases from V and 3 bases from J, leaving 4 bases between. The CDR3 contains 13 residues. The CDR3 DNA reads TGTGCCACCAGCAGAGATTATACAGATACGCAGTATTTT. It encodes CATSRDYTDTQYF.

The rearrangement joins TRBV4-3 to TRBJ1-6; TRBD1 aligns across 7 bases. With V trimmed by 3 bases and J by 10 bases, 6 bases remained unmatched. The germline V gene encodes CDR1 LGHNA and CDR2 YSLEER. CDR3 length equals 14 residues. CDR3 sequence (DNA): TGCGCCAGCAGCCAGGGACAGACTGGCTCACCCCTCCACTTT. This translates into CASSQGQTGSPLHF.

The chain couples TRBV7-8 to TRBJ1-6; possible D gene TRBD1, 6 bases. Germline CDR1 and CDR2: SGHVS and FQNEAQ. Trimming stripped 5 bases from V and 4 bases from J, with 18 bases between. CDR3 length equals 17 residues. CDR3 sequence (DNA): TGTGCCAGCAGCCCCCAGGTGACAGGTTTTTATAATTCACCCCTCCACTTT. Translated: CASSPQVTGFYNSPLHF. The whole variable domain, filled in from reference TRBV7-8 and TRBJ1-6, reads GAGVSQSPRYKVAKRGQDVALRCDPISGHVSLFWYQQALGQGPEFLTYFQNEAQLDKSGLPSDRFFAERPEGSVSTLKIQRTQQEDSAVYLCASSPQVTGFYNSPLHFGNGTRLTVT.

The chain joins TRBV10-2 to TRBJ2-5; D may be TRBD2 (6 bases). The CDR3 covers 13 residues. Trimming removed 4 bases from V and 1 base from J, with 7 bases in between. Germline V lookup: CDR1 WSHSY, CDR2 SAAADI. CDR3: CASSVGGQETQYF. The CDR3 DNA reads TGCGCCAGCAGTGTGGGGGGCCAAGAGACCCAGTACTTC.

The chain carries TRBV27 and TRBJ1-5, with TRBD1 matching over 8 bases. V trimming: 5 bases; J trimming: 5 bases; junction bases outside the gene matches: 5. Germline V gene sequence: CDR1 MNHEY, CDR2 SMNVEV (reference sequence). This CDR3 is 14 amino acids long. CDR3 residues: CASSGQGPHQPQHF. The CDR3 nucleotides are TGTGCCAGCAGTGGACAGGGCCCCCATCAGCCCCAGCATTTT.

The genes are TRBV6-5 and TRBJ2-1; the match to TRBD2 covers 7 bases. CDR1 is MNHEY and CDR2 is SVGAGI in the germline V gene. The CDR3 covers 14 residues. Germline trimming cut 2 bases from V and 13 bases from J; bases unmatched to any gene: 11. CDR3 sequence reads: CASSYGPPGLVQFF. CDR3 DNA: TGTGCCAGCAGTTACGGTCCTCCCGGACTAGTCCAGTTCTTC.

The chain employs TRBV4-2 and TRBJ1-6; D gene unclear. Germline values: CDR1 LGHNA, CDR2 YNFKEQ. The CDR3 sequence is 14 residues long. The V gene lost 1 base and the J gene lost 6 bases, with 7 bases spanning the gap. The CDR3 here is CASSQATRNSPLHF. DNA for the CDR3: TGTGCCAGCAGCCAAGCAACACGTAATTCACCCCTCCACTTT.

The V call is TRBV6-6, the J call TRBJ1-2, with D maybe TRBD1 (5 bases). CDR1 MNHNY and CDR2 SVGAGI come from the germline V gene (reference sequence). The CDR3 extends over 14 amino acids. V lost 11 bases, J lost 0 bases, and 16 bases lay in between. The CDR3 is CASNRGLSNYGYTF. The CDR3 nucleotides read TGTGCCTCTAATCGGGGGTTATCTAACTATGGCTACACCTTC.

As DNA, the CDR3 is TGTGCCAGTAGTGCGACCGGGGGTCAACAGCCCCAGCATTTT. Residues: CASSATGGQQPQHF. This rearrangement joins TRBV19 to TRBJ1-5, with a tentative D call TRBD1 (5 bases). CDR1 LNHDA and CDR2 SQIVND come from the germline V gene (reference sequence). The CDR3 sequence is 14 residues long. Trimming cost V 5 bases and J 7 bases, with 15 bases left between them.

The chain joins TRBV13 to TRBJ1-1; TRBD1 matches at 8 bases. The CDR3 extends over 18 amino acids. In germline, CDR1 is PRHDT, CDR2 FYEKMQ (reference sequence). The J segment lost 7 bases and the V segment lost 0 bases, leaving 16 bases of the junction unmatched. The CDR3 DNA follows: TGTGCCAGCAGCTTAGGCCGGGGGGTCAGGGGGCGCGAGGGTGAAGCTTTCTTT. The encoded protein is CASSLGRGVRGREGEAFF.

The chain recombines TRBV30 with TRBJ2-5; no definite D call. Per germline, CDR1 GTSNPN and CDR2 SVGIG (reference sequence). Trimming pared 0 bases from V and 2 bases from J, leaving 7 bases between. The CDR3 has 13 residues. The CDR3 nucleotides read TGTGCCTGGAGTGTACAACGACAAGAGACCCAGTACTTC. Residues: CAWSVQRQETQYF. The variable domain in full, completed from reference TRBV30 and TRBJ2-5, reads SQTIHQWPATLVQPVGSPLSLECTVEGTSNPNLYWYRQAAGRGLQLLFYSVGIGQISSEVPQNLSASRPQDRQFILSSKKLLLSDSGFYLCAWSVQRQETQYFGPGTRLLVL.

The V gene is TRBV27, the J gene TRBJ2-4, with D perhaps matching TRBD1 (6 bases). CDR1 is MNHEY and CDR2 is SMNVEV in the germline V gene (reference sequence). The ends were cut back, 6 bases at V and 6 bases at J, with 12 bases in the middle. The CDR3 has 13 amino acids. The chain's CDR3 is CASRTGGGNIQYF. Here the CDR3 DNA reads TGTGCCAGCAGGACAGGCGGAGGAAACATTCAGTACTTC.

The chain links TRBV4-3 to TRBJ1-5, with TRBD1 matching 9 bases. The CDR3 sequence is 15 residues long. Germline values: CDR1 LGHNA, CDR2 YSLEER. Trimming removed 4 bases from V and 5 bases from J; junction bases left unmatched: 6. CDR3 DNA sequence: TGCGCCAGCAGCCGAACGACAGGGGGAGATCAGCCCCAGCATTTT. Residues: CASSRTTGGDQPQHF.